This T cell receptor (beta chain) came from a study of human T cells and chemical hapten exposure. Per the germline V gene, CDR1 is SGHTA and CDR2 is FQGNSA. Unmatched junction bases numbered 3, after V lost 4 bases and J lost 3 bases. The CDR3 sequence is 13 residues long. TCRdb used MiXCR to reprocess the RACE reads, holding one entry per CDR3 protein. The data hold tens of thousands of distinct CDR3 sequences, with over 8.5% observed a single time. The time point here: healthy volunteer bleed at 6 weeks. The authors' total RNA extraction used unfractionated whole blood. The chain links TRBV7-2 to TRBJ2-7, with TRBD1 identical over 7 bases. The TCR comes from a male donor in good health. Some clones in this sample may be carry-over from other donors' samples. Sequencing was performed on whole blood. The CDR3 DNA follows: TGTGCCAGCAGCTCAGGACAGGTCTACGAGCAGTACTTC. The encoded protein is CASSSGQVYEQYF.